A selection of T cell receptor beta chains follows, all from one sample in a study of shared clonotypes between healthy human individuals. The assay was immunoSEQ multiplex PCR, and TCRdb's table has in-frame clones only and misses some. The sample yields over 950,000 clones, approximately 80% seen once. The sequencing sample was made of memory CD4+ T cells from PBMCs. The origin of the receptors is a man aged 18 to 30 in good health. Some clones in this sample may be carry-over from other donors' samples. Each CDR3 is given with its conserved first and last residue. Each record gives: clone size, V gene, J gene, D gene, CDR3 length, CDR3 DNA, CDR3 protein. The D gene is left open where the match is weak. Only part of the rows carry a size: once, few, many, or a class if the clone is expanded.

>.|TRBV5-4|TRBJ2-3|TRBD2|16
TGTGCCAGCAGCTGGGGACTAGCGGGAAGCACAGATACGCAGTATTTT
CASSWGLAGSTDTQYF
>few|TRBV10-3|TRBJ1-5|.|14
TGTGCCATCAGTGGGTTTGAGCGGGATCAGCCCCAGCATTTT
CAISGFERDQPQHF
>.|TRBV6-1|TRBJ2-5|.|13
TGTGCCAGCAGGTTTTGGACCGGGGAGACCCAGTACTTC
CASRFWTGETQYF
>.|TRBV5-1|TRBJ2-2|.|16
TGCGCCAGCAGCTTGGACGGGGGGCCTGGCACCGGGGAGCTGTTTTTT
CASSLDGGPGTGELFF
>.|TRBV4-1|TRBJ1-5|TRBD1|14
TGCGCCAGCAGCCAAGTGACAGGGAATCAGCCCCAGCATTTT
CASSQVTGNQPQHF
>.|TRBV28|TRBJ2-1|.|16
TGTGCCAGCACCCCCGCTGGGGGGAGCTCCTACAATGAGCAGTTCTTC
CASTPAGGSSYNEQFF
>.|TRBV7-8|TRBJ2-4|.|13
TGTGCCAGCAGCCCCAGGGCCAAAAACATTCAGTACTTC
CASSPRAKNIQYF
>.|TRBV29-1|TRBJ2-5|.|13
TGCAGCGTTGTCGGGGGAGCTAGGGAGACCCAGTACTTC
CSVVGGARETQYF
>.|TRBV28|TRBJ2-2|TRBD2|13
TGTGCCAGCAGCTTACTAGCGGGGTTGGAGCTGTTTTTT
CASSLLAGLELFF
>many|TRBV7-2|TRBJ2-7|TRBD2|16
TGTGCCAGCAGCTTAGTAAGTCGTAGCGGGGTATACGAGCAGTACTTC
CASSLVSRSGVYEQYF
>.|TRBV30|TRBJ2-3|TRBD1|13
TGTGCCTCCGGGACAGGGGTTTGGGATACGCAGTATTTT
CASGTGVWDTQYF
>.|TRBV18|TRBJ1-3|.|14
TGTGCCAGCTCACCAGCCTCTACTGGAAACACCATATATTTT
CASSPASTGNTIYF
>.|TRBV7-9|TRBJ1-5|.|12
TGTGCCAGCAGCTTTCCGGATCAGCCCCAGCATTTT
CASSFPDQPQHF
>.|TRBV27|TRBJ1-2|TRBD1|15
TGTGCCAGCAGTATTCCGGGACAGGGGGACTATGGCTACACCTTC
CASSIPGQGDYGYTF
>few|TRBV27|TRBJ1-1|.|17
TGTGCCAGCAGCTTTCCGGGGGGGGCAAGGGGAGGCACTGAAGCTTTCTTT
CASSFPGGARGGTEAFF
>once|TRBV11-2|TRBJ1-4|.|15
TGTGCCAGCAGCTCTATCGGAGGGGTTGGAGAAAAACTGTTTTTT
CASSSIGGVGEKLFF
>.|TRBV7-8|TRBJ2-3|TRBD2|15
TGTGCCAGCAGCTTAAGGGCGGGAGAGACAGATACGCAGTATTTT
CASSLRAGETDTQYF
>.|TRBV6-5|TRBJ1-2|.|14
TGTGCCAGCAGTTACTCGATGAAAAACTATGGCTACACCTTC
CASSYSMKNYGYTF
>.|TRBV20-1|TRBJ2-7|.|11
TGCAGTGCTAGACAGACCTACGAGCAGTACTTC
CSARQTYEQYF
>.|TRBV25-1|TRBJ1-6|.|14
TGTGCCAGCAGTGAATCAGGGTCCGATTCACCCCTCCACTTT
CASSESGSDSPLHF
>few|TRBV6-1|TRBJ2-2|.|15
TGTGCCAGCACGTACAGGGCACCGAACACCGGGGAGCTGTTTTTT
CASTYRAPNTGELFF
>once|TRBV18|TRBJ2-3|TRBD2|15
TGTGCCAGCTCACCGACTAGCGGGACAACAGATACGCAGTATTTT
CASSPTSGTTDTQYF
>.|TRBV30|TRBJ2-7|.|13
TGTGCCTGGAGTGGAAGCCTTACGGGCGAGCAGTACTTC
CAWSGSLTGEQYF
>.|TRBV2|TRBJ2-5|.|14
TGTGCCAGCAGTGAATTTGGGGGGCGGGAGACCCAGTACTTC
CASSEFGGRETQYF
>.|TRBV19|TRBJ2-7|TRBD1|14
TGTGCCAGTAGCAAAAGGGACAGGGCGTACGAGCAGTACTTC
CASSKRDRAYEQYF
>.|TRBV25-1|TRBJ2-2|.|12
TGTGCCAGCAGTTCAGGGGCCGGGGAGCTGTTTTTT
CASSSGAGELFF
>.|TRBV28|TRBJ1-1|TRBD1|15
TGTGCCAGCAGCCCGAGGACAGGGGGGAACACTGAAGCTTTCTTT
CASSPRTGGNTEAFF
>few|TRBV29-1|TRBJ1-1|.|14
TGCAGCGTTGCGGCAATCTCCAGCCACACTGAAGCTTTCTTT
CSVAAISSHTEAFF
>.|TRBV7-9|TRBJ1-2|TRBD1|15
TGTGCCAGCAGCCCACGGACAGGGGCCCACTATGGCTACACCTTC
CASSPRTGAHYGYTF
>few|TRBV19|TRBJ1-4|TRBD1|16
TGTGCCAGTAGTCCTGGTACAGGGGGCGCGAATGAAAAACTGTTTTTT
CASSPGTGGANEKLFF
>.|TRBV7-9|TRBJ1-4|.|16
TGTGCCAGCAGCTCCGGGACCGGTACAACTAATGAAAAACTGTTTTTT
CASSSGTGTTNEKLFF
>.|TRBV27|TRBJ1-1|.|15
TGTGCCAGCAGTTTATCGTCCGCATGGAGGACTGAAGCTTTCTTT
CASSLSSAWRTEAFF
>.|TRBV28|TRBJ1-1|.|13
TGTGCCAGCACCCCCTTTCGCAGGTTTGAAGCTTTCTTT
CASTPFRRFEAFF
>.|TRBV7-7|TRBJ2-2|.|14
TGTGCCAGCAGCTTTTTGTCAAGGTCCGGGGAGCTGTTTTTT
CASSFLSRSGELFF
>.|TRBV11-3|TRBJ2-5|TRBD2|15
TGTGCCAGCAGCTTAGCGGGAGGGGAAAAAGAGACCCAGTACTTC
CASSLAGGEKETQYF
>.|TRBV5-6|TRBJ2-5|TRBD2|14
TGTGCCAGCAGCTCACTAGCGATCCAAGAGACCCAGTACTTC
CASSSLAIQETQYF
>.|TRBV6-1|TRBJ1-1|.|14
TGTGCCAGCAGTGATAGTTTAACGAACACTGAAGCTTTCTTT
CASSDSLTNTEAFF
>few|TRBV7-3|TRBJ1-1|.|13
TGTGCCAGCAGCTTAAGTGACAGCACTGAAGCTTTCTTT
CASSLSDSTEAFF
>.|TRBV5-4|TRBJ1-4|.|15
TGTGCCAGCAGCTTGGCGGGGGGACCTAATGAAAAACTGTTTTTT
CASSLAGGPNEKLFF
>.|TRBV28|TRBJ2-5|.|18
TGTGCCAGCAGTCCGCAACAGGAGCTACAACGTTTGGGAGAGACCCAGTACTTC
CASSPQQELQRLGETQYF
>.|TRBV19|TRBJ1-3|.|15
TGTGCCAGTACCATGGGGTACCTCTCTGGAAACACCATATATTTT
CASTMGYLSGNTIYF
>.|TRBV6-5|TRBJ2-2|.|15
TGTGCCAGCAGTTACAGTAGGCAGGGAGCCGGGGAGCTGTTTTTT
CASSYSRQGAGELFF
>.|TRBV21-1|TRBJ2-7|.|20
TGTGCCAGCAACCTGTTTCGGTGTGGGGAAGGACACCCCCTATACTACGAGCAGTACTTC
CASNLFRCGEGHPLYYEQYF
>.|TRBV4-1|TRBJ1-4|TRBD1|16
TGCGCCAGCAGCCAAGAAGAGGGGGCAGGTAATGAAAAACTGTTTTTT
CASSQEEGAGNEKLFF
>.|TRBV6-6|TRBJ1-1|.|13
TGTGCCAGCAGGAGAATAGGCGGGACTGAAGCTTTCTTT
CASRRIGGTEAFF
>.|TRBV9|TRBJ2-1|TRBD2|15
TGTGCCAGCAGCGCAACCGGGACTACGGGGGATGAGCAGCTCTTC
CASSATGTTGDEQLF
>.|TRBV15|TRBJ2-2|.|13
TGTGCCACCAGCAGAGAGCCGGCCGGGGAGCTGTTTTTT
CATSREPAGELFF
>.|TRBV11-2|TRBJ2-2|.|15
TGTGCCAGCAGCTTAGAGATCTACTACACCGGGGAGCTGTTTTTT
CASSLEIYYTGELFF
>.|TRBV2|TRBJ2-7|.|13
TGTGCCAGCAGCGTCTTGAGGGGAGGCGAGCAGTACTTC
CASSVLRGGEQYF
>.|TRBV18|TRBJ1-1|.|16
TGTGCCAGCTCACCGACCACCGTACGGAGGAACACTGAAGCTTTCTTT
CASSPTTVRRNTEAFF
>.|TRBV6-1|TRBJ1-2|.|14
TGTGCCAGCAGCCCAGATCACTTTGGGGATGGCTACACCTTC
CASSPDHFGDGYTF
>.|TRBV9|TRBJ2-2|.|13
TGTGCCAGCAGCGTAGAATTCACCGGGGAGCTGTTTTTT
CASSVEFTGELFF
>.|TRBV6-5|TRBJ2-1|.|15
TGTGCCAGCAGTTCCTCTTGGACTAAAGCCAATGAGCAGTTCTTC
CASSSSWTKANEQFF
>.|TRBV2|TRBJ1-2|.|13
TGTGCCAGCAGTCAGGACAAGAACTATGGCTACACCTTC
CASSQDKNYGYTF
>once|TRBV2|TRBJ1-3|.|14
TGTGCCAGCAGTGAACTCTACGCTGGAAACACCATATATTTT
CASSELYAGNTIYF